A single sample gave rise to the 27 T cell receptor beta chains below, sequenced in a study of blood T cell repertoires in COVID-19 (dated by TCRdb to the early 2020s). Receptor amplification or capture employed the immunoSEQ multiplex PCR assay. TCRdb holds this immuneACCESS table with in-frame rearrangements only. Some clones are missing; in checked studies, unresolved V genes explain under half, and the rest has no known cause. This sample is represented by 190,000 or so clones; around 85% of them were singletons. The top ten hold roughly a sixth of the sample. Sequencing was performed on PBMCs or T cells enriched from blood (not recorded which). The origin of the receptors is a man aged 40-50 years who had recovered from COVID-19.

This chain joins TRBV3-1 (or the pseudogene TRBV3-2) and TRBJ1-1, with 7 bases that match TRBD1. Germline values: CDR1 LGHDT, CDR2 YNNKEL (reference sequence). V was clipped by 4 bases and J by 3 bases; unmatched bases: 8. CDR3 length equals 15 residues. CDR3 residues: CASSPTGTAYTEAFF. The CDR3 DNA is TGTGCCAGCAGCCCGACCGGGACAGCCTACACTGAAGCTTTCTTT.

The rearrangement joins TRBV19 to TRBJ2-7; 8 bases map to TRBD1. This CDR3 is 15 amino acids long. Germline V gives CDR1 LNHDA, CDR2 SQIVND (reference sequence). Unmatched junction bases numbered 13, after V lost 5 bases and J lost 7 bases. The CDR3 region has the DNA TGTGCCAGTAGTTGGGCAGGGGGCGTTTCGGAGGAGCAGTACTTC. Translation gives CASSWAGGVSEEQYF.

J is TRBJ1-6 and V is TRBV5-4; 9 bases are a match to TRBD1. Germline values: CDR1 SGHNT, CDR2 YYREEE (reference sequence). V shed 4 bases and J 7 bases; nucleotides not matched to a gene: 12. CDR3 length equals 17 residues. CDR3 residues: CASSLGGQGFYNSPLHF. CDR3 DNA sequence: TGTGCCAGCAGCCTTGGGGGACAGGGCTTTTACAATTCACCCCTCCACTTT. The full variable domain, rest sourced from reference TRBV5-4 and TRBJ1-6, is ETGVTQSPTHLIKTRGQQVTLRCSSQSGHNTVSWYQQALGQGPQFIFQYYREEENGRGNFPPRFSGLQFPNYSSELNVNALELDDSALYLCASSLGGQGFYNSPLHFGNGTRLTVT.

The sample holds a few counts of this clone. The rearrangement links TRBV6-2 or TRBV6-3 to TRBJ1-1, with 8 bases identical to TRBD1. CDR1 and CDR2 (germline): MNHEY, SVGEGT. This CDR3 region has 18 residues. The junction had 13 bases not matched to a gene; V was cut back by 2 bases and J by 2 bases. CDR3 in amino acids: CASSYPSGQGMRNTEAFF. The CDR3 DNA reads TGTGCCAGCAGTTACCCAAGCGGACAGGGTATGAGAAACACTGAAGCTTTCTTT.

In DNA form, the CDR3 reads TGTGCCAGAAGCTTGTTTAGATTTGAGAGTTCAAACTCTGGAAACACCATATATTTT. Amino acids: CARSLFRFESSNSGNTIYF. The chain employs TRBV5-3 and TRBJ1-3; D ambiguous. TRBV5-3 is classed as an ORF, of uncertain function. Trimming took off 1 base at V and 0 bases at J, with 20 bases between the two ends. The CDR3 loop spans 19 amino acids.

V and J are TRBV13 and TRBJ2-7; 7 positions match TRBD1. The CDR3 consists of 15 residues. Germline V CDR1 and CDR2: PRHDT, FYEKMQ (reference sequence). The J segment lost 5 bases and the V segment lost 5 bases, leaving 12 bases of the junction unmatched. CDR3 nucleotide sequence: TGTGCCAGCAGCCCCAGACAGGGTGTTAGAAACGAGCAGTACTTC. Amino acids: CASSPRQGVRNEQYF. Drawing the rest from reference TRBV13 and TRBJ2-7, the complete variable domain is AAGVIQSPRHLIKEKRETATLKCYPIPRHDTVYWYQQGPGQDPQFLISFYEKMQSDKGSIPDRFSAQQFSDYHSELNMSSLELGDSALYFCASSPRQGVRNEQYFGPGTRLTVT.

This chain joins TRBV7-2 and TRBJ1-3, with D unclear. Germline loops: CDR1 SGHTA, CDR2 FQGNSA. The CDR3 is 17 amino acids. V lost 1 base to trimming and J lost 0 bases, with 13 bases between them. The CDR3 loop reads CASSLGPHTFSGNTIYF. CDR3 nucleotide sequence: TGTGCCAGCAGCTTAGGTCCCCACACCTTCTCTGGAAACACCATATATTTT.

The chain carries TRBV25-1 and TRBJ1-3; 7 bases are a match to TRBD1. This CDR3 has 14 amino acids. The junction had 9 bases not matched to a gene; V was cut back by 9 bases and J by 4 bases. The V gene's germline CDR1 is MGHDK and CDR2 SYGVNS. The CDR3 loop is CARFEGALGNTIYF. Written as DNA, the CDR3 is TGTGCCAGATTTGAGGGGGCGTTAGGAAACACCATATATTTT. The whole variable domain, remainder taken from reference TRBV25-1 and TRBJ1-3, is EADIYQTPRYLVIGTGKKITLECSQTMGHDKMYWYQQDPGMELHLIHYSYGVNSTEKGDLSSESTVSRIRTEHFPLTLESARPSHTSQYLCARFEGALGNTIYFGEGSWLTVV.

Concerning this clone: Its ends do not fully match the called genes, so a read error is possible. This chain links TRBV25-1 with TRBJ2-7; no definite D call. The CDR3 spans 17 residues. Germline V CDR1 and CDR2: MGHDK, SYGVNS. CDR3 protein: CERCSSNMETTKYEQYF. CDR3 DNA sequence: TGCGAGAGGTGCAGTAGCAATATGGAAACAACCAAATACGAGCAGTACTTC.

The V and J genes are TRBV6-2 or TRBV6-3 and TRBJ1-5; D is unresolved. The CDR3 contains 15 residues. CDR1 and CDR2 (germline): MNHEY, SVGEGT. The germline V and J ends were trimmed by 0 bases and 0 bases, with 6 bases remaining between them. CDR3 DNA: TGTGCCAGCAGTTACTCCACTTATAGCAATCAGCCCCAGCATTTT. Translation: CASSYSTYSNQPQHF.

This chain uses TRBV5-4 with TRBJ1-1; possibly TRBD1 for D (5 bases). The CDR3 spans 13 residues. Germline V gene lookup returns CDR1 SGHNT and CDR2 YYREEE (reference sequence). Trimming left V 4 bases short and J 8 bases short, with 15 bases between. In DNA form, the CDR3 reads TGTGCCAGCAGCCCCGACAGCAATCTCGAAGCTTTCTTT. It yields the protein CASSPDSNLEAFF.

This clone was recorded a few times. The rearrangement joins TRBV25-1 to TRBJ1-5; maybe TRBD1 (5 bases). This CDR3 region has 14 residues. CDR1 is MGHDK, CDR2 SYGVNS, per germline. V was trimmed by 2 bases and J by 8 bases, leaving 13 bases between them. The CDR3 protein is CASSEGAGSKPQHF. CDR3 coding DNA: TGTGCCAGCAGTGAAGGGGCAGGGTCGAAGCCCCAGCATTTT.

V usage is TRBV9 and J usage is TRBJ2-2, with 8 bases fitting TRBD1. The CDR3 runs 15 residues. Trimming cost V 3 bases and J 8 bases; bases outside gene matches: 9. Per the germline V gene, CDR1 is SGDLS and CDR2 is YYNGEE. The CDR3 nucleotides are TGTGCCAGCAGCGGGACAGGGAAGGATTCTGGGGAGCTGTTTTTT. This translates into CASSGTGKDSGELFF.

This chain links TRBV11-3 with TRBJ2-7; 9 bases match TRBD2. Germline V gene data show CDR1 as SGHNT and CDR2 as YENEEA. V dropped 1 base and J dropped 3; count of bases not matched to a gene: 4. The CDR3 spans 15 residues. The CDR3: CASSLASGIRYEQYF. CDR3 in DNA: TGTGCCAGCAGCTTAGCTAGCGGGATTCGCTACGAGCAGTACTTC.

The V and J genes are TRBV2 and TRBJ2-3; 9 bases are a match to TRBD1. The V gene's germline CDR1 is SNHLY and CDR2 FYNNEI. Trimming took 5 bases from V and 2 from J; bases not matched to a gene: 8. There are 16 residues in the CDR3. The CDR3 DNA follows: TGTGCCAGCAGTCTCTACGGGACAGGGAACACAGATACGCAGTATTTT. Its protein is CASSLYGTGNTDTQYF.

The gene calls are TRBV6-5 and TRBJ1-1; D ambiguous. V lost 6 bases to trimming and J lost 2 bases, with 7 bases between them. CDR1 and CDR2 from the germline V gene are MNHEY and SVGAGI. The CDR3 spans 12 residues. For the CDR3, the DNA is TGTGCCAGCAGGAGATACAACACTGAAGCTTTCTTT. Its protein is CASRRYNTEAFF.

This clone has a single count. This sample also contains other DNA sequences that code for the same CDR3. The chain combines TRBV4-1 with TRBJ1-5, with a possible D match to TRBD1 (6 bases). This CDR3 comprises 14 residues. V was shortened by 1 base and J by 4 bases, with 8 bases between the two germline ends. Germline V gene data show CDR1 as MGHRA and CDR2 as YSYEKL. The CDR3 region has the DNA TGCGCCAGCAGCCAAGGTACAGGGAATCAGCCCCAGCATTTT. Amino acids: CASSQGTGNQPQHF.

This sequence joins TRBV9 and TRBJ2-2; D not resolved. The V gene's germline CDR1 is SGDLS and CDR2 YYNGEE. The CDR3 runs to 16 residues. Trimming left V 4 bases short and J 7 bases short, with 20 bases between. In nucleotides, the CDR3 is TGTGCCAGCAGCCCTTCCTACTTCACCCTAAACGGGGAGCTGTTTTTT. Translation gives CASSPSYFTLNGELFF.

The chain couples TRBV24-1 to TRBJ1-3, with a tentative D call TRBD1 (5 bases). The CDR3 has 14 residues. With 3 bases removed from V and 2 bases from J, the gap between germline ends came to 7 bases. Germline loops: CDR1 KGHDR, CDR2 SFDVKD. The CDR3 DNA reads TGTGCCACCAGTGATGGGACTGCTGGAAACACCATATATTTT. Translation gives CATSDGTAGNTIYF.

The V and J genes are TRBV3-1 (or the pseudogene TRBV3-2) and TRBJ1-4; 9 nucleotides line up with TRBD1. V dropped 5 bases and J dropped 3; count of bases not matched to a gene: 4. Germline CDR1 reads LGHDT; CDR2 reads YNNKEL (reference sequence). The CDR3 sequence is 15 residues long. The CDR3 DNA follows: TGTGCCAGCAGCGTCACAGGGGGCGCTAATGAAAAACTGTTTTTT. Translation: CASSVTGGANEKLFF.

This clone was detected only once. The chain has TRBV28 and TRBJ1-5; TRBD1 aligns across 7 bases. Germline CDR1 reads MDHEN; CDR2 reads SYDVKM. The ends lost 0 bases at V and 2 bases at J; junction bases unmatched: 4. The length of the CDR3 is 16 residues. The CDR3 region has the DNA TGTGCCAGCAGTTTATGGGGTCAGGGGGGCAATCAGCCCCAGCATTTT. It yields the protein CASSLWGQGGNQPQHF.

This sequence joins TRBV19 and TRBJ1-2; D is unclear. Germline CDR1 is LNHDA and CDR2 is SQIVND (reference sequence). Trimming removed 6 bases at V and 0 bases at J, with 8 bases between. The CDR3 is 13 amino acids. The CDR3 loop reads CASRASANYGYTF. CDR3 DNA sequence: TGTGCCAGTAGGGCTTCAGCTAACTATGGCTACACCTTC.

V gene TRBV21-1 combines with J gene TRBJ2-1; the D call in the table, TRBD2, was not verified against the DNA. TRBV21-1 is a pseudogene locus. There are 18 residues in the CDR3. CDR3 amino acids: CASSPGTSGRKSYNEQFF. In DNA, the CDR3 is TGTGCCAGCAGCCCCGGGACTAGCGGGAGGAAGTCCTACAATGAGCAGTTCTTC.

The chain links TRBV19 to TRBJ2-7; 8 bases fit TRBD1. Germline lookup yields CDR1 LNHDA and CDR2 SQIVND (reference sequence). The CDR3 is 14 amino acids. J was trimmed by 5 bases and V by 2 bases; bases with no gene match: 5. This CDR3 reads CASSIMDRVDEQYF. The CDR3, as DNA: TGTGCCAGTAGTATAATGGACAGGGTGGACGAGCAGTACTTC.

This clone has a single count. The chain combines TRBV9 with TRBJ2-2; 10 positions match TRBD2. Germline CDR1 and CDR2: SGDLS and YYNGEE. V gave up 0 bases and J gave up 5 bases; unmatched junction bases: 4. The CDR3 totals 16 residues. The DNA for the CDR3 is TGTGCCAGCAGCGTAGGAGCGGGAGGGCAGACCGGGGAGCTGTTTTTT. Amino acids: CASSVGAGGQTGELFF. The whole variable domain, filled in from reference TRBV9 and TRBJ2-2, reads DSGVTQTPKHLITATGQRVTLRCSPRSGDLSVYWYQQSLDQGLQFLIQYYNGEERAKGNILERFSAQQFPDLHSELNLSSLELGDSALYFCASSVGAGGQTGELFFGEGSRLTVL.

The rearrangement uses TRBV2 and TRBJ2-1; TRBD1 might be the D (6 bases). Germline CDR1 SNHLY, CDR2 FYNNEI. This CDR3 is built from 14 residues. Trimming removed 2 bases at V and 6 bases at J, with 11 bases between. The CDR3 sequence is CASSERQVPNEQFF. CDR3 coding DNA: TGTGCCAGCAGTGAAAGACAGGTACCCAATGAGCAGTTCTTC.

V gene TRBV4-1 combines with J gene TRBJ2-5, with 8 nucleotides matching TRBD2. The V and J ends lost 0 bases and 5 bases, in that order; junction bases with no gene match: 8. The CDR3 length is 16 residues. From germline, CDR1 is MGHRA and CDR2 YSYEKL. Written as DNA, the CDR3 is TGCGCCAGCAGCCAAGATATAACGGGAGGGGGGGAGACCCAGTACTTC. Residues: CASSQDITGGGETQYF.